The TCR beta chain described here comes from a study of T cell changes during pregnancy in multiple sclerosis. Repertoires were generated with immunoSEQ multiplex PCR, while TCRdb's copy carries only in-frame clones and drops some. The sample contains about 83,000 clones, 90% to 95% of which appear only once. This TCR derives from a female donor with multiple sclerosis, enrolled in a pregnancy study. Sequencing used peripheral blood, obtained in the second trimester of pregnancy.

The CDR3 loop is CASSLGPLTGAYNEQFF. The CDR3 region has the DNA TGTGCCAGCAGCTTAGGGCCCCTGACAGGGGCCTACAATGAGCAGTTCTTC. The chain employs TRBV13 and TRBJ2-1, with 8 bases aligning to TRBD1. From germline, CDR1 is PRHDT and CDR2 FYEKMQ (reference sequence). V was pared by 0 bases and J by 2 bases, with 6 bases of the junction left unmatched. CDR3 size: 17 residues.